What follows is one T cell receptor (beta chain) and its context. CD45RO-negative cells were positively selected for CCR7, leaving out terminally differentiated effector memory CD45RA+ cells. The data were obtained in a study of shared clonotypes between healthy human individuals. Generated by immunoSEQ multiplex PCR, the TCRdb table keeps only in-frame clones and is missing some. In the table there are under 1 million clones, around 93% of which are singletons. The CDR3 runs 16 residues. V gave up 1 base and J gave up 0 bases, with 10 bases separating them. In germline, CDR1 is MNHNS, CDR2 SASEGT. The J gene is TRBJ1-3, the V gene TRBV6-1, with D hard to call. The TCR originated in a man under 40 in good health. Sequences were obtained from naive CD8+ T cells sorted from blood. The CDR3 protein is CASSEGPGSSGNTIYF. CDR3 coding DNA: TGTGCCAGCAGTGAAGGGCCCGGGAGCTCTGGAAACACCATATATTTT.